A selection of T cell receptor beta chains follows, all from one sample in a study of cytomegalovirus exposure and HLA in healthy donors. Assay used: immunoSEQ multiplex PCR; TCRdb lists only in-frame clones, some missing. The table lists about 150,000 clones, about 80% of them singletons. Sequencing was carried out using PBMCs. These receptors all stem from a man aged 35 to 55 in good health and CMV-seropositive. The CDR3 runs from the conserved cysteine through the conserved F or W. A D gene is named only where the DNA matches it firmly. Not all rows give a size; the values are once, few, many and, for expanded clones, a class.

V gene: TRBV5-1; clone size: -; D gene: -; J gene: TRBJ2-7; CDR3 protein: CASSFAGANEQYF; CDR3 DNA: TGCGCCAGCAGCTTTGCAGGGGCGAACGAGCAGTACTTC
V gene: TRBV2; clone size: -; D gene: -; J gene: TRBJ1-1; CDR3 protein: CASRGAGAGPEAFF; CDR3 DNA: TGTGCCAGCAGGGGGGCGGGGGCAGGTCCTGAAGCTTTCTTT
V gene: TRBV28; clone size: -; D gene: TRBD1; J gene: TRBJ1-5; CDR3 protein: CASSPGGLSNQPQHF; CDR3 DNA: TGTGCCAGCAGCCCAGGGGGCCTTAGCAATCAGCCCCAGCATTTT
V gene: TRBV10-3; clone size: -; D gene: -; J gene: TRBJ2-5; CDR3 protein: CAISGSGQETQYF; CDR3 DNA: TGTGCCATCAGTGGTAGCGGTCAAGAGACCCAGTACTTC
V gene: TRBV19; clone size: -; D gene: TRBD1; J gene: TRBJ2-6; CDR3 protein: CASRAKTGTGANVLTF; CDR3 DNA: TGTGCCAGTAGGGCGAAGACAGGGACTGGGGCCAACGTCCTGACTTTC
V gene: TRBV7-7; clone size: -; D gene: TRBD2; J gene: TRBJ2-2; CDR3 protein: CASSPVAGGPGELFF; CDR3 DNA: TGTGCCAGCAGCCCAGTAGCGGGAGGGCCCGGGGAGCTGTTTTTT
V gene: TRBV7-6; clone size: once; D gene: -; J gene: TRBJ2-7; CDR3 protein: CASSPVTGGAYEQYF; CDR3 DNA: TGTGCCAGCAGCCCCGTTACCGGCGGCGCGTACGAGCAGTACTTC
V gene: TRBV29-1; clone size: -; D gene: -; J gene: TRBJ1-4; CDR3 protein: CSVLKGTNEKLFF; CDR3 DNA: TGCAGCGTACTGAAGGGGACTAATGAAAAACTGTTTTTT
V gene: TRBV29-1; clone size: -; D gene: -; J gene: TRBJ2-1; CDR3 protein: CSVGRDSYNEQFF; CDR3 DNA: TGCAGCGTTGGGCGGGACTCCTACAATGAGCAGTTCTTC
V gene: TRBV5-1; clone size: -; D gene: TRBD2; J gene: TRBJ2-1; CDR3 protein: CASTPPSGSHNEQFF; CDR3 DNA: TGCGCCAGCACGCCCCCTAGCGGGAGTCACAATGAGCAGTTCTTC
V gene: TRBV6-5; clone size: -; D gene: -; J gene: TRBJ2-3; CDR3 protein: CASSYSAAGTDTQYF; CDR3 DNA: TGTGCCAGCAGTTACTCCGCGGCAGGGACAGATACGCAGTATTTT
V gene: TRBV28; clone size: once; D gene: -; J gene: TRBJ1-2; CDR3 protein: CASSSTSRGRYGYTF; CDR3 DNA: TGTGCCAGCAGTTCGACCTCCAGGGGCCGGTATGGCTACACCTTC
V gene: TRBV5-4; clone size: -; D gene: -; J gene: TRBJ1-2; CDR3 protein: CASSGRAENYGYTF; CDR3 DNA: TGTGCCAGCAGCGGGCGGGCAGAAAACTATGGCTACACCTTC
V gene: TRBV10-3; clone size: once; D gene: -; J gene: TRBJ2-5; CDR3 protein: CAISGGIQETQYF; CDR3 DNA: TGTGCCATCAGTGGCGGGATACAAGAGACCCAGTACTTC
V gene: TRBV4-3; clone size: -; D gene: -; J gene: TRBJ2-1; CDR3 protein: CASSQNRDITNEQFF; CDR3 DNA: TGCGCCAGCAGCCAAAACCGGGACATTACCAATGAGCAGTTCTTC
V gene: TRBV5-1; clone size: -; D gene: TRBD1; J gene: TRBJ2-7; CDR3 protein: CASIKDRGGEQYF; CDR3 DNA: TGCGCCAGCATCAAGGACAGGGGTGGCGAGCAGTACTTC
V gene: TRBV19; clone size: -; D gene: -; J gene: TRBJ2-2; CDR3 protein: CASATFWVSGAGEPFF; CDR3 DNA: TGTGCCAGTGCAACCTTTTGGGTGTCAGGGGCCGGGGAGCCGTTTTTT
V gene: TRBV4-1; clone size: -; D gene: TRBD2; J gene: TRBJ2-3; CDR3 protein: CASSQDAPNPGGSYTQYF; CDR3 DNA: TGCGCCAGCAGCCAAGATGCTCCTAATCCGGGAGGTTCATATACGCAGTATTTT
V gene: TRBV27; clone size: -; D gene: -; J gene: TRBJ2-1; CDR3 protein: CASSSSLARREQFF; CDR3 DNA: TGTGCCAGCAGTTCCTCCTTGGCGAGGCGCGAGCAGTTCTTC
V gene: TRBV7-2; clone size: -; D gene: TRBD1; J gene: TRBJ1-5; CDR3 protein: CASSLGQGAGQPQHF; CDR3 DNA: TGTGCCAGCAGCTTAGGGCAGGGGGCGGGGCAGCCCCAGCATTTT
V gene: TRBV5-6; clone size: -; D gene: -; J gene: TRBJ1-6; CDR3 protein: CASSSGGRTSSYNSPLHF; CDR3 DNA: TGTGCCAGCAGCTCGGGAGGTAGAACGAGCTCCTATAATTCACCCCTCCACTTT
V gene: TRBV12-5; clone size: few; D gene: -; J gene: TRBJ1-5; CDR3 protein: CASASESNQPQHF; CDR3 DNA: TGTGCTAGTGCCTCTGAGAGCAATCAGCCCCAGCATTTT
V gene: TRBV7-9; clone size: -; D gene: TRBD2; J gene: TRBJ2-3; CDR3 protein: CASSWPASGLSDTQYF; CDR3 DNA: TGTGCCAGCAGCTGGCCCGCTAGCGGCCTTTCGGATACGCAGTATTTT
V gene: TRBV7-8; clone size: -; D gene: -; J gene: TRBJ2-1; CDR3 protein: CASSLVGGSSNEQFF; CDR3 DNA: TGTGCCAGCAGCTTAGTCGGCGGAAGCTCTAATGAGCAGTTCTTC
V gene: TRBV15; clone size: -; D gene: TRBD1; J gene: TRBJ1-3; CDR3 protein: CATSRSRTGPSGNTIYF; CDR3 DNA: TGTGCCACCAGCAGATCTCGGACAGGGCCCTCTGGAAACACCATATATTTT
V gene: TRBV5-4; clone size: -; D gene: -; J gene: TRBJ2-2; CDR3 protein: CASSSTGPNTGELFF; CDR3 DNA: TGTGCCAGCAGCTCCACAGGGCCGAACACCGGGGAGCTGTTTTTT
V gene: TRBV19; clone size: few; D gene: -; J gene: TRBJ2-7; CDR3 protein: CASKVLRVEQYF; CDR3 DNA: TGTGCCAGTAAAGTGCTAAGAGTCGAGCAGTACTTC
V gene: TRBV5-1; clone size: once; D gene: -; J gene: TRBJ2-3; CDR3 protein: CASSLDWGRDTQYF; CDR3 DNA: TGCGCCAGCAGCTTGGATTGGGGGCGGGATACGCAGTATTTT
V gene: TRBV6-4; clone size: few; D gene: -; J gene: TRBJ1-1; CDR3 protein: CASSQGMNTEAFF; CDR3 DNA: TGTGCCAGCAGTCAGGGCATGAACACTGAAGCTTTCTTT